The 2 T cell receptor beta chains below come from one sample, sequenced in a study of naive and memory T cell subsets. Which antigens these TCRs recognize remains unknown. Both TRBC1 and TRBC2 were covered by a beta constant-region primer of two equimolar oligonucleotides. Ligated cDNA was amplified by four rounds of PCR with nested alpha and beta constant-region primers and SP2. TCRdb re-analysed the UMI-ligation and nested PCR reads in MiXCR, keeping a single row per CDR3 protein. The table lists approximately 100,000 distinct CDR3 sequences, roughly 15% of them singletons. Overall study findings and caveats: Naive repertoires, especially CD8, held a few larger clonotypes, possibly memory cells re-expressing CD45RA.

The material sequenced was naive CD8+ T cells from blood. The receptors were gathered from a human donor in good health.

The genes are TRBV11-2 and TRBJ1-5; no clear D. This CDR3 spans 14 amino acids. Trimming cost V 3 bases and J 5 bases, with 11 bases left between them. Germline V gene data show CDR1 as SGHAT and CDR2 as FQNNGV. CDR3 bases: TGTGCCAGCAGCTTGGACGGAGGCCATCAGCCCCAGCATTTT. Translated: CASSLDGGHQPQHF.

The chain joins TRBV2 to TRBJ2-5; D unclear. The CDR3 has 11 residues. Per the germline V gene, CDR1 is SNHLY and CDR2 is FYNNEI. Trimming pared 2 bases from V and 3 bases from J, leaving 1 base between. This chain's CDR3 is CASSEKETQYF. DNA for the CDR3: TGTGCCAGCAGTGAAAAAGAGACCCAGTACTTC.